This record looks at one T cell receptor beta chain sequence and its context. Its antigen is not yet known. No base qualities exist here, and no much larger clone lies one base off it. The data were taken from a study of cytomegalovirus exposure and HLA in healthy donors (dated by TCRdb to the late 2010s). With respect to the entire study: In an earlier analysis of fewer than 750 of the donors, about 260 Gb of sequence data and some 100 million unique TCR beta sequences from roughly 180 million T cells were reported. Several DR-DQ haplotypes were treated as single units for association and clustering because of strong linkage in the cohort. The study was designed to test whether signatures of past pathogen exposure could be identified by cataloging public T cell receptors. Every discovery cohort repertoire had been produced on one sequencing platform. An earlier analysis of several hundred of the donors applied high-throughput TCR beta sequencing to assess whether each TCR beta V gene segment acted as functional or pseudogenic. A separate validation cohort of 90 to 150 different subjects was used in addition to the roughly 670-subject first cohort. Rather than drawing on any new phenotypic data, the later analysis identified candidate immune exposures from TCR beta sequences and the way those sequences occurred across donors. The T cell repertoires of 666 subjects were profiled by immunosequencing and related to cytomegalovirus serostatus. Donor age, sex, ethnicity and CMV serostatus were compiled together with the repertoire data. The number of donors typed differed by locus, with 629-630 for A, B, C, DRB1 and DQB1, roughly 550 for DQA1, approximately 570 for DPA1, and 450 to 480 for DPB1. Class I and class II HLA loci were covered by the typing at four-digit resolution. In a later genetic analysis, genome-wide SNP genotypes for about 65% of the roughly 670 donors were used, and that subset was treated as a discovery cohort. A later analysis re-analyzed previously published TCR beta repertoires from hundreds of donors and added high-resolution HLA genotyping to study TCR occurrence patterns. Approximately 300 gigabases of sequencing data and approximately 84 million unique TCR sequences were included in an early release covering 550 to 650 HLA-typed donors. Of the approximately 400 genotyped donors, about 84% fell in the genetic ancestry cluster associated with self-reported Caucasian donors. Among roughly 400 genotyped donors of the cohort, an average of roughly 230,000 unique TCR beta nucleotide sequences was sequenced per donor, of which about 19% were non-productive. High-throughput TCR immunosequencing, statistical association of individual TCRs with disease status, and machine learning were combined to predict cytomegalovirus infection status.

The cohort was made up of 500 to 800 healthy bone marrow donors. At the time of sampling, every cohort member was nominally healthy, though immune exposures that went unrecorded were likely present. The donor tested CMV seropositive, placing the donor among the roughly 300 seropositive members of the cohort. A peripheral blood sample was collected from each donor, and TCR beta sequencing was performed on peripheral blood mononuclear cells. The Qiagen DNeasy Blood Extraction Kit was used to extract genomic DNA from the blood cell samples. The library was built by means of the immunoSEQ multiplex PCR assay. For the multiplex PCR, a mixture combining 60 forward primers for TCR Vbeta segments and 13 reverse primers for TCR Jbeta segments was used. The CDR3 region of rearranged TCR beta genes was amplified from genomic DNA by a multiplex PCR assay. The Illumina HiSeq System was used to sequence the amplified TCR beta libraries as 87-base-pair reads. Processing in the source paper ran as follows. Across the 500 to 850 repertoires, a later analysis counted tens of millions of unique TCR beta chains, around 10 million of which were shared by at least two donors. Raw reads were error-corrected and collapsed into unique sequences by a nearest-neighbor algorithm in which closely related sequences were merged to remove PCR and sequencing errors. V, D and J gene segments were assigned by aligning CDR3 sequences to IMGT reference sequences. For a sequence to be retained, a match of at least six nucleotides was required to both a V gene segment and a J gene segment. A rearrangement was called productive if the CDR3 had no stop codons and remained in frame with V and J, and every other rearrangement was called non-productive. Following IMGT convention, CDR3 was defined as the stretch from the second conserved V-encoded cysteine up to the conserved J-encoded phenylalanine. The earlier analysis of about 640 of the donors excluded any sequence lacking an unambiguous match to a single V gene segment. An earlier analysis of fewer than 650 of the donors classified V segments as functional when productive rearrangements were above 56.7% and as segregating when the standard deviation between donors was above 5%. A statistical classification framework was developed to diagnose cytomegalovirus status using the catalog of TCR beta chain sequences. In a later analysis, TCR nucleotide sequences were compared against IMGT/GENE-DB human TR gene sequences so that V and J genes could be assigned. In a later analysis, CDR3 sequences and most-parsimonious VDJ recombination scenarios were assigned using the TCRdist pipeline. In a later analysis, each TCR beta chain was defined by its CDR3 amino acid sequence together with its V-gene family, and reads without a unique V-gene family were excluded. In a later analysis, 450 to 600 highly shared, low-generation-probability nucleotide sequences were removed to address suspected cross-contamination and a sequencing artifact. For each public chain, a later analysis derived a clonal expansion index from normalized ranks of inferred template counts within each repertoire. Generation probabilities in a later analysis came from a VDJ recombination model fitted to out-of-frame rearrangements, and those results were checked against IGoR. In a later analysis, TCR-TCR, TCR-HLA and TCR-CMV co-occurrence was scored with hypergeometric tests, and a repertoire-size bias correction was applied to TCR pairs. A later analysis estimated false discovery rates by permuting HLA or CMV assignments 20 times. In a later analysis, co-occurring TCRs were grouped using DBSCAN, and TCRdist sequence similarity was added for clustering within HLA-allele-positive subsets. Repertoires with fewer than 30,000 or more than 120,000 public chains were left out of co-occurrence clustering, as were about 5 repertoires with anomalous nucleotide sharing. Drawn from immuneACCESS, this table holds only the in-frame rearrangements with V and J called that TCRdb kept. Clones are partly lost; checked studies trace under half to an unresolved V gene and leave the rest unexplained. For V, J and clone size, that table is used; D and trimming come from the DNA. The sample profile shows around 100,000 clones; under 80% of them were found once. The ten largest clones add up to more than 3.5% of the sample.

What the work shows at the level of the full study, not this receptor alone: A cluster of highly shared sequence variants was judged likely to be a technical artifact of the sequencing pipeline. In a later analysis, several top co-occurrence clusters were reported to appear linked to parvovirus B19, influenza, CMV and Epstein-Barr virus. Strong co-occurrence of HLA alleles, especially DR and DQ, made assigning TCR associations to individual alleles difficult. The only immune exposure information available for the cohort was CMV serostatus. Seventeen rarely observed V segments, including chromosome 9 orphons, were excluded from the earlier analysis of about 610 of the donors because counts were too low. A further reported finding was that TCR beta sequences accurately predicted the HLA-A and HLA-B alleles for most subjects in the first cohort. In a later analysis, HLA-associated TCR beta chains were found to be more clonally expanded and to have lower generation probabilities than equally common non-associated chains. Roughly uniform sequencing depth across donors was assumed in presence/absence analyses, although this assumption may not hold. An earlier analysis of around 540 of the donors showed that most TCR beta V segments appeared in productive rearrangements either about 90% or about 30% of the time, which broadly matched IMGT annotations. In the study, 164 TCR beta chains were listed as associated with cytomegalovirus. A later genetic analysis associated a missense DCLRE1C variant with V-gene and J-gene trimming of TCR beta chains, and an independent cohort replicated the association. In a later analysis, some 17,000 TCR beta sequences were associated with specific HLA alleles at a false discovery rate of 0.05. Compared with the roughly 670-donor mean, donors in an Asian-associated ancestry cluster had fewer N-insertions in productive TCRs, according to a later genetic analysis. Because HLA typing was unavailable for some donors at each locus, only the typed subset was used in association tests. According to a later analysis, TCR association rates differed among HLA loci, with DRB1 alleles showing the most associated TCRs and HLA-C alleles showing the fewest. Only TCR beta chains were sequenced in this cohort, and the absence of alpha or paired-chain data limited detectable features. In both the original and validation cohorts, the classifier was reported to diagnose cytomegalovirus status with high specificity and sensitivity. While some public TCRs were present in many individuals, most TCR sequences turned up only very rarely across donors. In vitro tests confirmed that a few of the cytomegalovirus-associated TCR beta chains recognize cytomegalovirus antigens. According to the authors, the approach could potentially be generalized to other disease states and immunological phenotypes. Linkage disequilibrium might explain the correlated functional status among segregating V segments, but an unknown experimental factor could not be excluded. A later analysis found that most CMV-associated TCR beta chains appeared HLA-restricted, with HLA associations seemingly driven largely by CMV exposure.

The material sequenced was PBMCs. This receptor was taken from a middle-aged woman in good health and CMV-seropositive.

The DNA sequence reads TGTGCCAGCAGCGTAGGGACAGGGGGCCTCGAGCAGTACTTC. Its protein reads: CASSVGTGGLEQYF. Recombination joined TRBV9 with TRBJ2-7; 11 middle bases align to TRBD1. The CDR3 measures 14 amino acids from cysteine to phenylalanine. Only CDR3 DNA is held: 42 bases, read in frame from base 1. After removal of 0 bases from V and 6 bases from J, the junction retains 2 bases not matched to a gene. From the germline V gene, CDR1 is SGDLS and CDR2 is YYNGEE. Joined to the reference TRBV9 and TRBJ2-7 proteins, this CDR3 gives the full variable domain: DSGVTQTPKHLITATGQRVTLRCSPRSGDLSVYWYQQSLDQGLQFLIQYYNGEERAKGNILERFSAQQFPDLHSELNLSSLELGDSALYFCASSVGTGGLEQYFGPGTRLTVT.